Shown below are 26 T cell receptor beta chains from a single sample sequenced in a study of immune cell composition in non-small cell lung cancer. Measured with immunoSEQ multiplex PCR; TCRdb has only the in-frame clones, and not every one. This table holds about 2,800 clones, 60% to 85% found once. Sequencing was done on a sample of lung tumor tissue. The source of these receptors is a human donor with non-small cell lung cancer.

The rearrangement uses TRBV6-5 and TRBJ1-2, with D maybe TRBD1 (5 bases). The CDR3 is made up of 13 amino acids. Trimming stripped 2 bases from V and 4 bases from J, with 8 bases between. CDR1 MNHEY and CDR2 SVGAGI come from the germline V gene. The CDR3 sequence is CASSYQGLYGYTF. CDR3 sequence (DNA): TGTGCCAGCAGTTACCAGGGACTCTATGGCTACACCTTC.

The chain joins TRBV5-1 to TRBJ2-1, with D possibly matching TRBD2 (6 bases). Germline V gene sequence: CDR1 SGHRS, CDR2 YFSETQ. V was trimmed by 0 bases and J by 0 bases, leaving 7 bases between them. This CDR3 has 15 residues. This CDR3 reads CASSLAGDSYNEQFF. The CDR3 DNA reads as TGCGCCAGCAGCTTGGCGGGAGACTCCTACAATGAGCAGTTCTTC. The variable domain in full, completed from reference TRBV5-1 and TRBJ2-1, reads KAGVTQTPRYLIKTRGQQVTLSCSPISGHRSVSWYQQTPGQGLQFLFEYFSETQRNKGNFPGRFSGRQFSNSRSEMNVSTLELGDSALYLCASSLAGDSYNEQFFGPGTRLTVL.

The chain joins TRBV7-9 to TRBJ1-1, with 7 positions matching TRBD1. The V gene's germline CDR1 is SEHNR and CDR2 FQNEAQ (reference sequence). CDR3 length equals 16 residues. The junction had 5 bases not matched to a gene; V was cut back by 1 base and J by 0 bases. CDR3 bases: TGTGCCAGCAGCTTAGTGGGACAGAGTTTGAACACTGAAGCTTTCTTT. Translated: CASSLVGQSLNTEAFF.

This CDR3 reads CASSESQEVGTDTQYF. As DNA, the CDR3 is TGCGCCAGCAGTGAGTCTCAGGAGGTGGGCACAGATACGCAGTATTTT. This rearrangement joins TRBV10-1 to TRBJ2-3; D might be TRBD2 (5 bases). The CDR3 spans 16 residues. Trimming shortened V by 0 bases and J by 1 base, and 11 bases separated the two germline ends. Germline loops: CDR1 WNHNN, CDR2 SYGVQD (reference sequence).

The rearrangement uses TRBV29-1 and TRBJ2-2; D remains unclear. The CDR3 covers 14 residues. Trimming stripped 7 bases from V and 0 bases from J, with 12 bases between. Germline V gives CDR1 SQVTM, CDR2 ANQGSEA. The CDR3 reads CSGAMLSNTGELFF. CDR3 nucleotides: TGCAGCGGGGCGATGCTGTCGAACACCGGGGAGCTGTTTTTT.

This sequence joins TRBV23-1 and TRBJ1-2, with D unclear. TRBV23-1 is treated as an ORF (open reading frame) with a function not yet certain. The V end was cut by 7 bases, the J end by 0 bases, with 18 bases between. This CDR3 has 16 amino acids. The CDR3 sequence is CASNHQSVETNYGYTF. In nucleotides, the CDR3 is TGCGCCAGCAACCATCAAAGCGTAGAAACTAACTATGGCTACACCTTC.

This clone was seen a few times. V and J are TRBV2 and TRBJ2-7, with a tentative D call TRBD1 (5 bases). The germline gives CDR1 SNHLY, CDR2 FYNNEI. The CDR3 contains 11 residues. The germline V and J ends were trimmed by 11 bases and 1 base, with 9 bases remaining between them. The chain's CDR3 is CAGAVSYEQYF. The DNA for the CDR3 is TGTGCCGGGGCTGTGTCCTACGAGCAGTACTTC.

The CDR3 region has the DNA TGTGCCTGGAGTGGATGGAGTAAGAATTCACCCCTCCACTTT. Translated: CAWSGWSKNSPLHF. This chain links TRBV30 with TRBJ1-6; D gene uncertain. V was shortened by 1 base and J by 7 bases, with 11 bases between the two germline ends. CDR1 and CDR2 from the germline V gene are GTSNPN and SVGIG (reference sequence). The CDR3 covers 14 residues. The entire variable domain, with the rest obtained from reference TRBV30 and TRBJ1-6, is as follows: SQTIHQWPATLVQPVGSPLSLECTVEGTSNPNLYWYRQAAGRGLQLLFYSVGIGQISSEVPQNLSASRPQDRQFILSSKKLLLSDSGFYLCAWSGWSKNSPLHFGNGTRLTVT.

About this clone: The junction departs from the called germline gene at one end, perhaps through a read error. The CDR3 nucleotides are TGTGCTAGCAGTCAGGGAAGGGGGCCGGAGACCCAGTACTTC. This encodes CASSQGRGPETQYF. V is TRBV7-7 and J is TRBJ2-5, with 7 bases aligning to TRBD1. The CDR3 contains 14 residues. CDR1 and CDR2 from the germline V gene are SSHAT and FNYEAQ (reference sequence). Filled out from reference TRBV7-7 and TRBJ2-5, the complete variable domain reads GAGVSQSPRYKVTKRGQDVTLRCDPISSHATLYWYQQALGQGPEFLTYFNYEAQPDKSGLPSDRFSAERPEGSISTLTIQRTEQRDSAMYRCASSQGRGPETQYFGPGTRLLVL.

The genes are TRBV7-6 and TRBJ2-2; maybe TRBD1 (6 bases). Per the germline V gene, CDR1 is SGHVS and CDR2 is FNYEAQ. Trimming removed 3 bases at V and 3 bases at J, with 11 bases between. This CDR3 region has 15 residues. CDR3 in DNA: TGTGCCAGCAGCTTCACCGGGACACACACCGGGGAGCTGTTTTTT. This encodes CASSFTGTHTGELFF.

V is TRBV7-6 and J is TRBJ2-1, with 10 bases fitting TRBD2. Germline V gene sequence: CDR1 SGHVS, CDR2 FNYEAQ. The length of the CDR3 is 15 residues. The V segment lost 2 bases and the J segment 12 bases; nucleotides outside the gene matches: 10. CDR3 in DNA: TGTGCCAGCAGCTTAAGCGGGAGGGCCAATATCGGGCAGTTCTTC. Translated, it gives CASSLSGRANIGQFF.

The chain joins TRBV30 to TRBJ2-5, with D maybe TRBD2 (7 bases). CDR3 length: 13 amino acids. Per germline, CDR1 GTSNPN and CDR2 SVGIG (reference sequence). V was cut by 5 bases and J by 5 bases, with 15 bases left in between. In DNA, the CDR3 is TGTGCCTGGTGCGAAAAGGGGGGGGAGACCCAGTACTTC. This codes for CAWCEKGGETQYF.

CDR3 amino acids: CASSRLAGNTGELFF. In DNA form, the CDR3 reads TGTGCCAGCAGTCGACTAGCGGGGAACACCGGGGAGCTGTTTTTT. The chain uses TRBV2 and TRBJ2-2, with 10 nucleotides matching TRBD2. Trimming cost V 5 bases and J 1 base; bases outside gene matches: 1. The CDR3 is 15 amino acids. Germline V gene sequence: CDR1 SNHLY, CDR2 FYNNEI.

This clone was detected only once. The chain links TRBV11-3 to TRBJ2-5; D may be TRBD1 (6 bases). The CDR3 runs 14 residues. The V gene lost 6 bases and the J gene lost 7 bases, with 18 bases spanning the gap. CDR1 and CDR2 (germline): SGHNT, YENEEA. CDR3 DNA sequence: TGTGCCAGCAGACCCGAGGGTCCGGACAGGACCCAGTACTTC. It specifies CASRPEGPDRTQYF.

The chain combines TRBV27 with TRBJ2-3; 13 nucleotides agree with TRBD2. CDR3 length: 17 amino acids. V was clipped by 5 bases and J by 3 bases; unmatched bases: 8. CDR1 and CDR2 (germline): MNHEY, SMNVEV (reference sequence). CDR3: CASSPLRTSGRTDTQYF. In nucleotides, the CDR3 is TGTGCCAGCAGTCCTCTTCGGACTAGCGGGAGAACAGATACGCAGTATTTT.

The rearrangement joins TRBV2 to TRBJ1-5, with D maybe TRBD1 (6 bases). Trimming shortened V by 5 bases and J by 6 bases, and 17 bases separated the two germline ends. This CDR3 is 15 amino acids long. Germline V gene lookup returns CDR1 SNHLY and CDR2 FYNNEI. CDR3 in DNA: TGTGCCAGCAGTCCCCAAGCAGGGGAGGGTCAGCCCCAGCATTTT. Translation gives CASSPQAGEGQPQHF.

This sequence joins TRBV15 and TRBJ2-1, with D possibly matching TRBD2 (5 bases). Germline V lookup: CDR1 LNHNV, CDR2 YYDKDF (reference sequence). The CDR3 runs 17 residues. Trimming cost V 0 bases and J 7 bases, with 19 bases left between them. This chain's CDR3 is CATSRDRRFGPGNEQFF. CDR3 nucleotide sequence: TGTGCCACCAGCAGAGATCGAAGGTTTGGTCCGGGGAATGAGCAGTTCTTC. The full variable domain, completed using reference TRBV15 and TRBJ2-1, is DAMVIQNPRYQVTQFGKPVTLSCSQTLNHNVMYWYQQKSSQAPKLLFHYYDKDFNNEADTPDNFQSRRPNTSFCFLDIRSPGLGDTAMYLCATSRDRRFGPGNEQFFGPGTRLTVL.

J is TRBJ1-2 and V is TRBV28; 8 positions agree with TRBD1. The V and J ends lost 2 bases and 5 bases, in that order; junction bases with no gene match: 7. The CDR3 runs 15 residues. Per the germline V gene, CDR1 is MDHEN and CDR2 is SYDVKM. The CDR3 is CASSLVQGAKYGYTF. Here the CDR3 DNA reads TGTGCCAGCAGTTTAGTTCAGGGGGCGAAATATGGCTACACCTTC.

The V gene is TRBV5-6, the J gene TRBJ1-1; 7 bases line up with TRBD1. J lost 3 bases, V lost 4 bases, and 6 bases had no gene match. In germline, CDR1 is SGHDT, CDR2 YYEEEE. CDR3 length: 14 residues. CDR3 in amino acids: CASSATGEDTEAFF. The CDR3 nucleotides are TGTGCCAGCAGCGCAACAGGGGAGGACACTGAAGCTTTCTTT.

The chain is built from TRBV27 and TRBJ2-1; 7 nucleotides match TRBD2. CDR1 MNHEY and CDR2 SMNVEV come from the germline V gene (reference sequence). J lost 6 bases, V lost 5 bases, and 10 bases had no gene match. The CDR3 spans 15 residues. The CDR3 bases are TGTGCCAGCAGTCGTCTGGAGAGCGGGGTCAATGAGCAGTTCTTC. Protein sequence: CASSRLESGVNEQFF.

This clone was picked up one time. CDR3 protein: CASTQGQGPQHF. CDR3 nucleotide sequence: TGTGCCAGCACCCAGGGGCAGGGGCCCCAGCATTTT. The genes are TRBV6-6 and TRBJ1-5; the D gene is possibly TRBD1 (6 bases). V gave up 7 bases and J gave up 9 bases, with 13 bases separating them. The V gene's germline CDR1 is MNHNY and CDR2 SVGAGI (reference sequence). CDR3 size: 12 residues.

The chain employs TRBV2 and TRBJ1-5; possibly TRBD1 for D (5 bases). Germline CDR1 is SNHLY and CDR2 is FYNNEI. Trimming stripped 3 bases from V and 5 bases from J, with 11 bases between. The CDR3 spans 14 residues. CDR3 DNA: TGTGCCAGCAGTGAGCCAGGGATTGATCAGCCCCAGCATTTT. The encoded protein is CASSEPGIDQPQHF.

This rearrangement joins TRBV28 to TRBJ2-3, with 8 bases that match TRBD1. The ends lost 6 bases at V and 1 base at J; junction bases unmatched: 6. CDR1 and CDR2 from the germline V gene are MDHEN and SYDVKM. The CDR3 is made up of 15 amino acids. The DNA for the CDR3 is TGTGCCAGCAGCGATCCGGGACAGGGCACAGATACGCAGTATTTT. Translating gives CASSDPGQGTDTQYF.

The chain carries TRBV6-6 and TRBJ2-7; 8 bases map to TRBD1. Germline V gene lookup returns CDR1 MNHNY and CDR2 SVGAGI (reference sequence). The CDR3 is 14 residues long. Trimming removed 6 bases from V and 5 bases from J; junction bases left unmatched: 9. The CDR3 loop reads CASSRQGPYNEQYF. The CDR3, as DNA: TGTGCCAGCAGCCGACAGGGGCCCTACAACGAGCAGTACTTC.

The chain is built from TRBV6-1 and TRBJ1-5, with D possibly matching TRBD1 (5 bases). The CDR3 is 12 amino acids. V dropped 6 bases and J dropped 6 bases, with 9 bases sitting between them. Germline-derived CDR1 and CDR2 are MNHNS and SASEGT. The CDR3 nucleotides read TGTGCCAGCAGACCCGGGGGTCAGCCCCAGCATTTT. Its protein is CASRPGGQPQHF.

This clone was counted a few times. The rearrangement links TRBV7-8 to TRBJ1-5; perhaps TRBD1 as D (5 bases). Germline assignment: CDR1 SGHVS and CDR2 FQNEAQ. Trimming cost V 5 bases and J 3 bases, with 11 bases left between them. This CDR3 comprises 14 residues. The CDR3 here is CASSPQVLNQPQHF. CDR3 DNA: TGTGCCAGCAGCCCACAGGTCCTCAATCAGCCCCAGCATTTT.